This TCR beta chain is drawn from a study of radiation and T cells in renal cell carcinoma. As to this clone: The antigen is undetermined.

Findings of the study overall: Top tumor clonotypes rose in blood 2 weeks post-radiation, then contracted.

The CDR3 is 15 residues long. Deletions cut 0 bases from V and 3 bases from J, with 8 bases between. Germline CDR1 SNHLY, CDR2 FYNNEI. Assay used: immunoSEQ multiplex PCR; TCRdb lists only in-frame clones, some missing. The data show some 140,000 clones, approximately 91% seen once. This sample's time point: baseline pretreatment blood. The treatment is: 15 Gy SBRT to primary tumor, nephrectomy 4 weeks later. Clear cell pathology was present in this patient's renal cell carcinoma. The sample here was blood, taken from a patient whose treatment included radiotherapy and nephrectomy. The sequence was obtained from a woman in her 50s with renal cell carcinoma. The chain has TRBV2 and TRBJ2-2; D is unresolved. CDR3 DNA sequence: TGTGCCAGCAGTGAAGCGTACACCTACACCGGGGAGCTGTTTTTT. This translates into CASSEAYTYTGELFF.